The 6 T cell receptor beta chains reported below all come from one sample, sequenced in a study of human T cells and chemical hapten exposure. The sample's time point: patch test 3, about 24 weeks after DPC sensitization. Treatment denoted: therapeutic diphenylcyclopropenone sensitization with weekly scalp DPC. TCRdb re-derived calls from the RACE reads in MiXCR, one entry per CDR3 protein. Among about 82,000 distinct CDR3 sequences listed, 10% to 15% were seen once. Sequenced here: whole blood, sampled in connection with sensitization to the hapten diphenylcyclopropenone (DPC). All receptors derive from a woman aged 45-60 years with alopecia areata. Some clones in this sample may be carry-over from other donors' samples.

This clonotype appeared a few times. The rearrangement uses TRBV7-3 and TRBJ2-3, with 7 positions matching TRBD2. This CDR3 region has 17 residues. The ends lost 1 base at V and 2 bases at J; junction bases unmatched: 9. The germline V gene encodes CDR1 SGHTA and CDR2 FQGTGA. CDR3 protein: CASSLMSRGRHTDTQYF. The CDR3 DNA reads TGTGCCAGCAGCTTAATGTCTCGCGGGAGACACACAGATACGCAGTATTTT.

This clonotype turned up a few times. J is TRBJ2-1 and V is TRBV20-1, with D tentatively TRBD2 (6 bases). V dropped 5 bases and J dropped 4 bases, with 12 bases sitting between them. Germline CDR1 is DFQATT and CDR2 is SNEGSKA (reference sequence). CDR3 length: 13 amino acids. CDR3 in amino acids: CSAPRERYNEQFF. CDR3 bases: TGCAGTGCTCCCCGGGAGCGATACAATGAGCAGTTCTTC.

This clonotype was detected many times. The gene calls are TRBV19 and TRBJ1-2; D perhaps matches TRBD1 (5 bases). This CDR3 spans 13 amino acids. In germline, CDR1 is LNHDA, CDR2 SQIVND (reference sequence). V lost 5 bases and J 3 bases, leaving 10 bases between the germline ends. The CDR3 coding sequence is TGTGCCAGTAGTTCAGGGTGGTACTATGGCTACACCTTC. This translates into CASSSGWYYGYTF.

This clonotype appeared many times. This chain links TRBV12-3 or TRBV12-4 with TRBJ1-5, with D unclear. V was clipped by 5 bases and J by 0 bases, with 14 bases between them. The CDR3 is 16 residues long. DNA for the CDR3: TGTGCCAGCAGTCCTCCGGCGGTGTATAGCAATCAGCCCCAGCATTTT. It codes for CASSPPAVYSNQPQHF.

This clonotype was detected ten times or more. This CDR3 reads CASSLDPAGGYNEQFF. The CDR3 coding sequence is TGTGCCAGCAGCTTAGATCCAGCGGGAGGCTACAATGAGCAGTTCTTC. This chain joins TRBV7-2 and TRBJ2-1; 9 bases are a match to TRBD2. Germline CDR1 SGHTA, CDR2 FQGNSA. This CDR3 is built from 16 residues. The V gene end was trimmed by 1 base and the J gene end by 3 bases; junction bases not matched to a gene: 4.

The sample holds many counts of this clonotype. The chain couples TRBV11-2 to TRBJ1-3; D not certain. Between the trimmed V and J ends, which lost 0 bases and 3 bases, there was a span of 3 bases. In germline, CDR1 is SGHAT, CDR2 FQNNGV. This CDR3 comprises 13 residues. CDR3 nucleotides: TGTGCCAGCAGCTTAGACCTTGGAAACACCATATATTTT. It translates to CASSLDLGNTIYF.